This T cell receptor (beta chain) was found in a study of identical twins. Through template switching, a universal primer site was introduced, and the cDNA contained unique molecular identifiers. MiXCR was run by TCRdb on the 5' RACE reads, yielding one entry per CDR3 protein. The sample has some 790,000 distinct CDR3 sequences; 18% are singletons. Germline CDR1 and CDR2: SEHNR and FQNEAQ (reference sequence). V was pared by 5 bases and J by 2 bases, with 7 bases of the junction left unmatched. The CDR3 spans 16 residues. The sample was also linked to a second study, of T cells expressing NK-cell markers. That study reports: All TCR beta repertoires analysed originated from sorted CD3+CD56+NKG2C+, CD3+CD56+NKG2C- and CD3+CD56-NKG2C+ T cells. One of eight sequenced donors was HCMV-seronegative; the other seven were seropositive. NKG2C+ dominant clonotype frequencies in five to seven donors were roughly 1.0-7.5% of CD8+ T cells.

The sequenced sample consisted of PBMCs. This sequence joins TRBV7-9 and TRBJ2-5, with 11 nucleotides matching TRBD2. This sequence was found in a woman aged 18-35 years in good health. The CDR3 is CASSTTSGRRQETQYF. In DNA form, the CDR3 reads TGTGCCAGCAGCACAACTAGCGGGAGACGGCAAGAGACCCAGTACTTC.